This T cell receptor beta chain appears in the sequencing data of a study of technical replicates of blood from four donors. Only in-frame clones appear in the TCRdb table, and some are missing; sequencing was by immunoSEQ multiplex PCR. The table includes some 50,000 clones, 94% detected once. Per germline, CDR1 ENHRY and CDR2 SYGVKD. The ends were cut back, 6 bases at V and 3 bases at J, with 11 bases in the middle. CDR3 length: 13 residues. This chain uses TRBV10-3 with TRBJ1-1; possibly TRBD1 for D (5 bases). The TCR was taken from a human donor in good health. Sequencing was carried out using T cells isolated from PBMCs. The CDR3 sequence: CAISMGTHTEAFF. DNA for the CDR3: TGTGCCATCAGCATGGGGACTCACACTGAAGCTTTCTTT.